One sample yielded the 18 T cell receptor beta chains listed below, sequenced in a study of blood T cell repertoires in COVID-19. Here immunoSEQ multiplex PCR was the method, and the copy in TCRdb shows in-frame clones only, minus some. This repertoire shows around 100,000 clones, approximately 86% found once; its top ten account for around 3.5%. What was sequenced was peripheral blood. These receptors were collected from a human donor in a cohort sampled during active COVID-19.

The J gene is TRBJ2-1, the V gene TRBV7-6; 7 bases fit TRBD1. Germline assignment: CDR1 SGHVS and CDR2 FNYEAQ. V shed 1 base, J shed 4 bases, and the junction held 7 bases outside the gene matches. The CDR3 contains 16 residues. CDR3 region: CASSLDSGDSYNEQFF. The CDR3 DNA follows: TGTGCCAGCAGCTTAGATTCCGGGGACAGTTACAATGAGCAGTTCTTC.

DNA for the CDR3: TGCGCCAGCAGTGAGACTTGGGAGCGGGGGGCGAATGAGCAGTTCTTC. Protein: CASSETWERGANEQFF. The chain couples TRBV10-1 to TRBJ2-1; 9 bases align to TRBD2. CDR1 and CDR2 (germline): WNHNN, SYGVQD (reference sequence). The CDR3 consists of 16 residues. J gave up 7 bases and V 2 bases, and 9 bases lay outside the gene matches.

The chain couples TRBV5-1 to TRBJ2-5; TRBD2 matches at 10 bases. Germline V gene data show CDR1 as SGHRS and CDR2 as YFSETQ. V gave up 4 bases and J gave up 2 bases; unmatched junction bases: 8. The CDR3 consists of 16 residues. The chain's CDR3 is CASSLGLAVGQETQYF. DNA of the CDR3: TGCGCCAGCAGCCTCGGACTAGCGGTTGGGCAAGAGACCCAGTACTTC.

The rearrangement uses TRBV11-2 and TRBJ2-7, with D unresolved. The germline V gene has CDR1 SGHAT and CDR2 FQNNGV. The V end was cut by 2 bases, the J end by 3 bases, with 8 bases between. The CDR3 has 13 amino acids. In nucleotides, the CDR3 is TGTGCCAGCAGCTTAAGGCAGGTCTACGAGCAGTACTTC. Protein product: CASSLRQVYEQYF.

V is TRBV12-3 or TRBV12-4 and J is TRBJ1-5; D gene uncertain. The CDR3 consists of 12 residues. Trimming left V 6 bases short and J 4 bases short, with 7 bases between. DNA for the CDR3: TGTGCCAGCAGGGGAGGGAATCAGCCCCAGCATTTT. Translation: CASRGGNQPQHF.

The rearrangement links TRBV5-4 to TRBJ2-6; 12 nucleotides line up with TRBD2. The CDR3 length is 17 residues. From germline, CDR1 is SGHNT and CDR2 YYREEE (reference sequence). J was trimmed by 4 bases and V by 7 bases; bases with no gene match: 9. CDR3: CASLRTSGVAGANVLTF. The CDR3, as DNA: TGTGCCAGCTTACGGACTAGCGGGGTAGCCGGGGCCAACGTCCTGACTTTC.

The genes are TRBV10-2 and TRBJ1-6; TRBD1 matches 9 bases. This CDR3 contains 13 residues. CDR1 WSHSY and CDR2 SAAADI come from the germline V gene. The V and J ends lost 8 bases and 6 bases, in that order; junction bases with no gene match: 2. The CDR3: CASQGQGNSPLHF. The CDR3 DNA is TGCGCCAGCCAGGGACAGGGTAATTCACCCCTCCACTTT.

This sequence joins TRBV24-1 and TRBJ2-7; the match to TRBD1 covers 10 bases. This CDR3 is built from 16 residues. V lost 3 bases, J lost 2 bases, and 6 bases stayed unmatched. From germline, CDR1 is KGHDR and CDR2 SFDVKD. CDR3: CATSDKGQGPPYEQYF. DNA of the CDR3: TGTGCCACCAGTGATAAGGGACAGGGGCCTCCCTACGAGCAGTACTTC.

The V and J genes are TRBV6-1 and TRBJ1-2, with 9 bases identical to TRBD1. With 3 bases clipped from V and 11 bases from J, the junction kept 4 bases outside the gene matches. CDR3 length: 12 amino acids. In germline, CDR1 is MNHNS, CDR2 SASEGT. The CDR3 sequence: CASSEDRGGYTF. The CDR3 region has the DNA TGTGCCAGCAGTGAGGACAGGGGAGGGTACACCTTC.

CDR3 sequence reads: CASSLESRGRYEQYF. CDR3 DNA: TGTGCCAGCAGCTTAGAATCCCGAGGGCGGTACGAGCAGTACTTC. The chain joins TRBV7-2 to TRBJ2-7; D possibly corresponds to TRBD2 (5 bases). This CDR3 spans 15 amino acids. From germline, CDR1 is SGHTA and CDR2 FQGNSA. With 1 base removed from V and 4 bases from J, the gap between germline ends came to 14 bases.

The genes are TRBV6-5 and TRBJ2-7; no reliable D call. The ends were cut back, 0 bases at V and 0 bases at J, with 12 bases in the middle. This CDR3 region has 16 residues. The germline CDR1 and CDR2 sequences are MNHEY and SVGAGI. The CDR3 DNA reads as TGTGCCAGCAGTTACTCACAGCTCCGCAGCTCCTACGAGCAGTACTTC. Translated, it gives CASSYSQLRSSYEQYF.

The chain's CDR3 is CASSLPAGQGYEQYF. The CDR3 nucleotides are TGTGCCAGCAGCTTGCCTGCGGGACAGGGTTACGAGCAGTACTTC. The chain couples TRBV11-2 to TRBJ2-7; 9 bases agree with TRBD1. The V gene's germline CDR1 is SGHAT and CDR2 FQNNGV. The V gene end was trimmed by 3 bases and the J gene end by 4 bases; junction bases not matched to a gene: 7. The CDR3 runs to 15 residues. Supplemented by reference TRBV11-2 and TRBJ2-7, the full variable domain reads EAGVAQSPRYKIIEKRQSVAFWCNPISGHATLYWYQQILGQGPKLLIQFQNNGVVDDSQLPKDRFSAERLKGVDSTLKIQPAKLEDSAVYLCASSLPAGQGYEQYFGPGTRLTVT.

V usage is TRBV5-6 and J usage is TRBJ2-7; a weak D match, TRBD1 (7 bases). Germline assignment: CDR1 SGHDT and CDR2 YYEEEE. V was trimmed by 0 bases and J by 2 bases, leaving 24 bases between them. The CDR3 sequence is 19 residues long. CDR3 residues: CASSLGYRRGLITPYEQYF. The CDR3 DNA follows: TGTGCCAGCAGCTTGGGTTATAGGAGGGGGCTAATCACACCCTACGAGCAGTACTTC.

V and J are TRBV9 and TRBJ2-7, with D possibly TRBD2 on 5 matching bases. This CDR3 comprises 13 residues. V gave up 2 bases and J gave up 6 bases, with 12 bases separating them. CDR1 and CDR2 from the germline V gene are SGDLS and YYNGEE. The CDR3 spells CASSVLTEGEQYF. DNA of the CDR3: TGTGCCAGCAGCGTTTTAACAGAGGGCGAGCAGTACTTC.

V usage is TRBV7-2 and J usage is TRBJ2-6; D not resolved. This CDR3 is 15 amino acids long. Trimming stripped 2 bases from V and 0 bases from J, with 5 bases between. Germline V CDR1 and CDR2: SGHTA, FQGNSA. CDR3 coding DNA: TGTGCCAGCAGCTTATACAGCTCTGGGGCCAACGTCCTGACTTTC. Translating gives CASSLYSSGANVLTF.

This clone turned up a few times. The gene calls are TRBV7-2 and TRBJ2-3; maybe TRBD2 (6 bases). This CDR3 has 16 residues. In germline, CDR1 is SGHTA, CDR2 FQGNSA. V lost 4 bases, J lost 2 bases, and 16 bases lay in between. The CDR3 sequence: CASSWGDWDFTDTQYF. DNA for the CDR3: TGTGCCAGCAGCTGGGGGGACTGGGACTTCACAGATACGCAGTATTTT. The variable domain in full, completed from reference TRBV7-2 and TRBJ2-3, reads GAGVSQSPSNKVTEKGKDVELRCDPISGHTALYWYRQSLGQGLEFLIYFQGNSAPDKSGLPSDRFSAERTGGSVSTLTIQRTQQEDSAVYLCASSWGDWDFTDTQYFGPGTRLTVL.

This clone has just one count. The V call is TRBV9, the J call TRBJ1-4, with D uncertain. The CDR3 is 15 residues long. In germline, CDR1 is SGDLS, CDR2 YYNGEE. V lost 4 bases, J lost 6 bases, and 16 bases lay in between. CDR3 DNA: TGTGCCAGCAGCCCTCCGAGTGGGCGGGATGAAAAACTGTTTTTT. Its translation is CASSPPSGRDEKLFF.

The chain joins TRBV5-1 to TRBJ1-1; 9 bases agree with TRBD1. Looked up from germline, CDR1 is SGHRS and CDR2 is YFSETQ. Trimming cost V 5 bases and J 4 bases; bases outside gene matches: 12. The CDR3 covers 16 residues. The CDR3 DNA reads TGCGCCAGCAGTAGAACAGGGGGCTTGAAGGGCACTGAAGCTTTCTTT. It specifies CASSRTGGLKGTEAFF.